This T cell receptor (beta chain) was found in a study of T cells in localized non-small cell lung cancer (TCRdb year 2020). Context from the whole study: T cell repertoires of 200 to 300 early-stage NSCLC patients were analyzed, with tumors being compared against uninvolved tumor-adjacent lungs. A mean age of approximately 66 years was recorded for the NSCLC patients, of whom more than 120 were male and 95 to 110 were female. All 250 or so NSCLC patients in the cohort were treatment-naive and had localized lung tumors that were resected. Overall study results and their limits: Higher blood T cell density associated with longer overall survival, while higher adjacent-lung clonality associated with shorter survival. Uninvolved tumor-adjacent lung showed the highest T cell clonality, higher than tumor, which suggests more focused antigenic responses in the uninvolved tumor-adjacent lung. Because multi-region tumor sequencing was not done, intratumor heterogeneity could not be ruled out. A median of 57 of the top 100 tumor clones were detected in paired uninvolved adjacent lung, and about 29 of these tumor clones were also found among the top 100 clones of the paired uninvolved adjacent lung. Since the design was exploratory, TCR variables were selected using unadjusted p-values with no false-discovery rate correction.

TCR beta CDR3 regions were sequenced from DNA using the immunoSEQ Assay. The source study handled its data this way. To compute T cell density, TCR beta template counts were normalized to usable DNA, which was estimated by amplifying housekeeping genes. Using the preseqR package, richness was estimated by extrapolating to 120,000 templates for tissue samples and 400,000 templates for PBMC samples. Clonality was defined as one minus Pielou's evenness. Tissue-enriched TCRs were identified through differential abundance testing performed on productive amino-acid clonotypes, with a minimum total count of 5 and an alpha of 0.1. Repertoire overlap between compartments was quantified with the Jaccard Index and Morisita Overlap Index. GLIPH grouped TCR beta CDR3s together with public tetramer-defined viral CDR3s, and a viral motif had to include at least three viral sequences and show V-gene enrichment. TCRdb obtained this table from immuneACCESS and retained in-frame rearrangements with V and J assigned. These tables miss some clones; where compared with another copy, unresolved V genes account for less than half of the shortfall, and the remainder is unexplained. That table furnishes V, J and clone size, whereas the DNA furnished D and trimming. The sample table holds approximately 3,000 clones, of which around a third were seen once. The biggest ten clones account for approximately 9% of the sample.

Uninvolved adjacent lung was obtained at least 2 cm from the tumor margin, and the absence of atypia was confirmed by two independent pathologists. At diagnosis, peripheral blood, uninvolved tumor-adjacent lung and tumor were collected and were preserved as a mix of fresh-frozen and FFPE material. Concerning this clone itself: The antigen it binds to is not known. Base quality data are lacking; no much larger clone is found one base away.

CDR1 SQVTM and CDR2 ANQGSEA were looked up in the germline V gene. From the cysteine through the phenylalanine, the CDR3 covers 13 amino acids. Only CDR3 DNA remains: 39 bases, in frame from the first base. V loses 5 bases, J loses 3 bases, and the germline ends lie 11 bases apart. The sample consisted of normal lung tissue next to the tumor, taken before any cancer treatment. The chain is made from TRBV29-1 and TRBJ2-1; the D gene cannot be named for sure. The origin of this receptor is a male donor aged 60 or over with stage I squamous cell lung carcinoma. The base sequence is TGCAGCGTTCAGACATCCGGCTACAATGAGCAGTTCTTC. Its amino acids are CSVQTSGYNEQFF.